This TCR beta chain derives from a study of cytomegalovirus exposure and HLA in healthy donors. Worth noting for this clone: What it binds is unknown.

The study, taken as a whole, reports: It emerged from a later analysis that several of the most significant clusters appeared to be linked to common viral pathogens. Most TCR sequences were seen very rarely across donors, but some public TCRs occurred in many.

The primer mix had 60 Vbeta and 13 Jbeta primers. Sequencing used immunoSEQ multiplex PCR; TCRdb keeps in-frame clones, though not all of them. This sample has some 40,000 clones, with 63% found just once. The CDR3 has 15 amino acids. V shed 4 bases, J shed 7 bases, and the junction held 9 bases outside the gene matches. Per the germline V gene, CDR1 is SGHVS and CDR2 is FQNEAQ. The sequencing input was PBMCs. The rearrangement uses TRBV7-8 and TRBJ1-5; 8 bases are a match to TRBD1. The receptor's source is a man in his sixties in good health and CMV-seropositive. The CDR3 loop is CASSSRGRVEQPQHF. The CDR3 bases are TGTGCCAGCAGCTCCAGGGGGCGCGTCGAACAGCCCCAGCATTTT.